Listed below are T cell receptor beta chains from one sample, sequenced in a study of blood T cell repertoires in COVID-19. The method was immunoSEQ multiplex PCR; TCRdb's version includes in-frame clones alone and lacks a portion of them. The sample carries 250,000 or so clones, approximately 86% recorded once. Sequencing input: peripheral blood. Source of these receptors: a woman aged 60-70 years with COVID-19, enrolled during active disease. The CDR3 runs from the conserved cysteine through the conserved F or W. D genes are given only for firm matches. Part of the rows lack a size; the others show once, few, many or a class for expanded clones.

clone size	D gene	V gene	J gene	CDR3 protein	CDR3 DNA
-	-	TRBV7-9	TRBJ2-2	CASSLSENTGELFF	TGTGCCAGCAGCTTGTCAGAGAACACCGGGGAGCTGTTTTTT
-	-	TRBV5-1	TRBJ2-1	CASSSRAQGGAYNEQFF	TGCGCCAGCAGCTCCAGAGCGCAGGGAGGAGCCTACAATGAGCAGTTCTTC
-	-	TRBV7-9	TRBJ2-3	CASSSRKDTQYF	TGTGCCAGCAGCTCGAGAAAAGATACGCAGTATTTT
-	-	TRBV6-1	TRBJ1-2	CASSEAPSYGYTF	TGTGCCAGCAGTGAAGCCCCCAGCTATGGCTACACCTTC
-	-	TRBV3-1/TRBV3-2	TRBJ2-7	CASSPKAVVGQYF	TGTGCCAGCAGCCCCAAAGCGGTGGTCGGGCAGTACTTC
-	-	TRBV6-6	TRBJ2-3	CASSPVTDTQYF	TGTGCCAGCAGCCCCGTCACAGATACGCAGTATTTT
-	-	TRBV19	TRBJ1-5	CASSSRSNQPQHF	TGTGCCAGTAGTAGTAGAAGCAATCAGCCCCAGCATTTT
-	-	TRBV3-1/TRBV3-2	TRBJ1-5	CASSQEYYSNQPQHF	TGTGCCAGCAGCCAGGAATACTATAGCAATCAGCCCCAGCATTTT
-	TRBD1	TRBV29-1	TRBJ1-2	CSVEPGQGDGYTF	TGCAGCGTTGAACCAGGACAGGGGGATGGCTACACCTTC
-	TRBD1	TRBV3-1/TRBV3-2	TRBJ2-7	CASSQDLFRDSYEQYF	TGTGCCAGCAGCCAAGATCTTTTCCGGGACAGTTACGAGCAGTACTTC
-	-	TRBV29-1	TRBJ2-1	CSVEQAGQGDYNEQFF	TGCAGCGTTGAACAAGCAGGGCAGGGTGACTACAATGAGCAGTTCTTC
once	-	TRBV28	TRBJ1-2	CASSSDSQNYGYTF	TGTGCCAGCAGTTCCGACAGTCAGAACTATGGCTACACCTTC
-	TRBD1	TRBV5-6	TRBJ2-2	CASSLTGGRTGELFF	TGTGCCAGCAGCTTGACAGGGGGGAGGACCGGGGAGCTGTTTTTT
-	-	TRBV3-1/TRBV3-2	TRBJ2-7	CASSRTDKEQYF	TGTGCCAGCAGCCGAACGGACAAGGAGCAGTACTTC
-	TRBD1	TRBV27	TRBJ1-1	CASSLRQGVGTEAFF	TGTGCCAGCAGTTTACGCCAGGGGGTCGGCACTGAAGCTTTCTTT
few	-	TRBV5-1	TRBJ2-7	CASSQSRGRPYEQYF	TGCGCCAGCAGCCAGTCCAGGGGTAGACCCTACGAGCAGTACTTC
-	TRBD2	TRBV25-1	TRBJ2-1	CASSEAGLAGRNEQFF	TGTGCCAGCAGTGAAGCCGGACTAGCGGGACGAAATGAGCAGTTCTTC
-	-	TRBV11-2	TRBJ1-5	CASSFGQNQPQHF	TGTGCCAGCAGCTTTGGTCAGAATCAGCCCCAGCATTTT
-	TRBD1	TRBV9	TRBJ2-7	CASSVVGDRGYEQYF	TGTGCCAGCAGCGTAGTAGGGGACAGGGGGTACGAGCAGTACTTC
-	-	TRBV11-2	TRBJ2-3	CASSLDSATSTDTQYF	TGTGCCAGCAGCTTAGATAGCGCAACTAGCACAGATACGCAGTATTTT
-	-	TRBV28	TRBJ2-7	CASTPPAGANEQYF	TGTGCCAGCACCCCCCCTGCGGGGGCCAACGAGCAGTACTTC
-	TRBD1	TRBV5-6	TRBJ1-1	CASSRGQGFGEAFF	TGTGCCAGCAGCCGGGGACAGGGTTTCGGTGAAGCTTTCTTT
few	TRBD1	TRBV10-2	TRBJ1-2	CASSWDRGSYGYTF	TGCGCCAGCAGTTGGGACAGGGGAAGCTATGGCTACACCTTC
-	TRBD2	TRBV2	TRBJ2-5	CASSEEAQRGETQYF	TGTGCCAGCAGTGAAGAGGCGCAGCGGGGTGAGACCCAGTACTTC
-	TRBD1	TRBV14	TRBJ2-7	CASSQGQGGVEQYF	TGTGCCAGCAGCCAGGGACAGGGTGGAGTCGAGCAGTACTTC
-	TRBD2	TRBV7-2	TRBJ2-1	CASSLSLAGGPGNEQFF	TGTGCCAGCAGCTTAAGCCTCGCGGGAGGGCCTGGCAATGAGCAGTTCTTC
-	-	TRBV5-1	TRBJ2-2	CASSLVAGSTGELFF	TGCGCCAGCAGCTTGGTCGCAGGGTCAACCGGGGAGCTGTTTTTT
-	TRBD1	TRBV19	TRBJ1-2	CASSNRGEVLAGYTF	TGTGCCAGTAGTAACAGGGGGGAGGTTCTCGCGGGCTACACCTTC
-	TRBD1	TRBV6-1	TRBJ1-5	CASSEGPGQAILYSNQPQHF	TGTGCCAGCAGTGAAGGGCCAGGACAGGCCATACTATATAGCAATCAGCCCCAGCATTTT
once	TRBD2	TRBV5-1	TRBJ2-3	CASKAGSGRAADTQYF	TGCGCCAGCAAGGCTGGTAGCGGGAGGGCCGCGGATACGCAGTATTTT
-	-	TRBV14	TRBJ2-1	CASSRDSHNEQFF	TGTGCCAGCAGCAGGGACTCCCACAATGAGCAGTTCTTC
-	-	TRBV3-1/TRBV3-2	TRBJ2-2	CASSQNPDRGELFF	TGTGCCAGCAGCCAAAACCCAGATCGTGGGGAGCTGTTTTTT
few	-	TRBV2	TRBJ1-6	CASKSGVVGSPLHF	TGTGCCAGCAAAAGCGGCGTGGTTGGGTCACCCCTCCACTTT
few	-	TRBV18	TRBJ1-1	CASSPFRSLGGLTEAFF	TGTGCCAGCTCACCATTTCGATCACTGGGGGGACTCACTGAAGCTTTCTTT
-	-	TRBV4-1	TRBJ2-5	CASSQDPTGYQETQYF	TGCGCCAGCAGCCAAGATCCCACAGGGTACCAAGAGACCCAGTACTTC
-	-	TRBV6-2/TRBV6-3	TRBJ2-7	CASSTASPSASYEQYF	TGTGCCAGCAGCACGGCATCGCCTAGCGCTTCCTACGAGCAGTACTTC
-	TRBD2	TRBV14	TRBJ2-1	CASSQDQGLAVYNEQFF	TGTGCCAGCAGCCAAGATCAGGGACTAGCGGTCTACAATGAGCAGTTCTTC
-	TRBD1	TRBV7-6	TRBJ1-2	CASSNPTGYEAGGFYGYTF	TGTGCCAGCAGCAATCCGACAGGGTACGAAGCGGGAGGCTTCTATGGCTACACCTTC
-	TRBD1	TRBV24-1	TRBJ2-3	CATSDLDRETDTQYF	TGTGCCACCAGTGATCTCGACAGGGAGACAGATACGCAGTATTTT
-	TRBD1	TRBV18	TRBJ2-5	CASSGQGRETQYF	TGTGCCAGCTCGGGACAGGGTCGGGAGACCCAGTACTTC
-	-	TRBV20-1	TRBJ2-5	CSAEKEDQYF	TGCAGTGCTGAAAAGGAGGACCAGTACTTC